The 11 T cell receptor beta chains reported below all come from one sample, sequenced in a study of CD8 T cells in ankylosing spondylitis (TCRdb year 2017). Library preparation employed 5' RACE. Sequencing used an Illumina HiSeq 2500. TCRdb reanalyzed the raw reads on its own, using fastp at Q25 for trimming and MiXCR for clone calling, and kept in-frame beta chains. Each CDR3 protein appears once, grouped with its most common genes and DNA. The sample records 200,000 to 300,000 distinct CDR3 sequences, under 12% of which are singletons. The ten largest clones take up about 3% of the sample. Sequencing was done on a sample of blood, either unsorted or a sorted T cell fraction (not recorded which). The receptor set was obtained from a male donor with ankylosing spondylitis or in good health (not recorded which).

The V and J genes are TRBV5-4 and TRBJ1-1, with D hard to call. Per the germline V gene, CDR1 is SGHNT and CDR2 is YYREEE (reference sequence). V lost 4 bases and J 0 bases, leaving 13 bases between the germline ends. This CDR3 has 15 residues. CDR3 sequence reads: CASSAVEVMNTEAFF. CDR3 coding DNA: TGTGCCAGCAGCGCCGTCGAGGTCATGAACACTGAAGCTTTCTTT.

Worth noting for this clonotype: A much larger clone lies one base from this, so it may be a read error. The rearrangement links TRBV20-1 to TRBJ1-2; 7 nucleotides line up with TRBD1. The germline V gene has CDR1 DFQATT and CDR2 SNEGSKA (reference sequence). The CDR3 extends over 11 amino acids. CDR3 sequence reads: CGASVGQGYTF. The CDR3, as DNA: TGCGGTGCTAGTGTGGGACAGGGCTACACCTTC.

This clonotype was observed many times. This chain links TRBV2 with TRBJ2-1; 9 bases line up with TRBD1. CDR3 length: 16 residues. Germline CDR1 and CDR2: SNHLY and FYNNEI. V lost 6 bases and J lost 9; bases outside the gene matches: 15. The CDR3 DNA reads as TGTGCCAGCAGATATTCCCGGGACAGGGTCCCCAGTGAGCAGTTCTTC. This translates into CASRYSRDRVPSEQFF.

The CDR3 bases are TGCGCCGTCACAGCACGAGGGGAAGGCTCCTACAATGAGCAGTTCTTC. It translates to CAVTARGEGSYNEQFF. The chain recombines TRBV10-2 with TRBJ2-1; D tentatively reads TRBD1 or TRBD2 (5 bases each). Germline V gene lookup returns CDR1 WSHSY and CDR2 SAAADI. Trimming shortened V by 11 bases and J by 0 bases, and 20 bases separated the two germline ends. The CDR3 covers 16 residues.

This clonotype has ten or more counts. CDR3 coding DNA: TGCGCCAGCAGCTATTCCGGGACAGCGGCCAACAATGAGCAGTTCTTC. Its translation is CASSYSGTAANNEQFF. V is TRBV5-1 and J is TRBJ2-1, with 7 bases matching TRBD1. With 3 bases clipped from V and 5 bases from J, the junction kept 11 bases outside the gene matches. The CDR3 totals 16 residues. Germline V gene lookup returns CDR1 SGHRS and CDR2 YFSETQ.

The chain carries TRBV12-3 or TRBV12-4 and TRBJ2-7; the D is unclear. The CDR3 totals 12 residues. V lost 3 bases to trimming and J lost 5 bases, with 8 bases between them. The CDR3 region has the DNA TGTGCCAGCAGTTTTCTCATCAACGAGCAGTACTTC. Protein product: CASSFLINEQYF.

This clonotype was counted many times. The gene calls are TRBV12-3 or TRBV12-4 and TRBJ1-1, with D possibly TRBD1 on 6 matching bases. V was trimmed by 6 bases and J by 8 bases, leaving 19 bases between them. CDR3 length: 14 residues. CDR3 loop: CASRSTGSGVEAFF. The CDR3 coding sequence is TGTGCCAGCAGATCGACAGGATCGGGGGTGGAAGCTTTCTTT.

The V call is TRBV6-1, the J call TRBJ1-6; D is perhaps TRBD1 (5 bases). This CDR3 has 17 residues. The germline V and J ends were trimmed by 4 bases and 0 bases, with 13 bases remaining between them. Germline V lookup: CDR1 MNHNS, CDR2 SASEGT. CDR3 amino acids: CASSAGTLSSYNSPLHF. In DNA form, the CDR3 reads TGTGCCAGCAGTGCGGGGACGCTGAGCTCCTATAATTCACCCCTCCACTTT.

This clonotype was found many times. The chain links TRBV5-1 to TRBJ2-7; D is uncertain. The germline CDR1 and CDR2 sequences are SGHRS and YFSETQ. The CDR3 spans 15 residues. With 0 bases removed from V and 4 bases from J, the gap between germline ends came to 14 bases. CDR3 sequence reads: CASSLGSRILYEQYF. Here the CDR3 DNA reads TGCGCCAGCAGCTTGGGATCCCGGATTCTTTACGAGCAGTACTTC.

This clonotype was observed a handful of times. This chain uses TRBV29-1 with TRBJ1-1, with 8 positions matching TRBD1. CDR1 SQVTM and CDR2 ANQGSEA come from the germline V gene. This CDR3 is 13 amino acids long. V lost 7 bases and J lost 10; bases outside the gene matches: 14. The CDR3 is CSAENRGERGAFF. CDR3 nucleotides: TGCAGCGCCGAGAACAGGGGGGAGCGCGGAGCTTTCTTT.

This clonotype was detected ten times or more. The rearrangement joins TRBV12-3 or TRBV12-4 to TRBJ1-6; 8 nucleotides match TRBD1. Unmatched junction bases numbered 14, after V lost 5 bases and J lost 14 bases. The CDR3 contains 15 residues. The CDR3 DNA is TGTGCCAGCAGTGAGGCGGACAGGGCGCTAGATTCCCTCCACTTT. Encoded protein: CASSEADRALDSLHF.